This entry is about one T cell receptor beta chain. The source of the sample is a study of technical replicates of blood from a handful of donors. In germline, CDR1 is SGHVS, CDR2 FNYEAQ. This CDR3 is 13 amino acids long. V shed 5 bases and J shed 2 bases, with 7 bases lying between them. Assay used: immunoSEQ multiplex PCR; TCRdb lists only in-frame clones, some missing. This table has 95,000 to 100,000 clones, 96% appearing once. The receptor comes from a human donor in good health. The sample consisted of T cells isolated from PBMCs. The chain couples TRBV7-6 to TRBJ1-5; D gene uncertain. DNA for the CDR3: TGTGCCAGCAGCCCGCGGGGCAATCAGCCCCAGCATTTT. Translation gives CASSPRGNQPQHF.